Each of the 16 T cell receptor beta chains below was sequenced from the same sample in a study of blood T cell repertoires in COVID-19. TCRdb keeps only in-frame clones here, not all; method: immunoSEQ multiplex PCR. The sample has approximately 58,000 clones; about 81% are singletons. The specimen was peripheral blood. The receptors shown here come from a man aged 60 to 75 with COVID-19, enrolled during active disease.

This chain links TRBV30 with TRBJ1-5, with TRBD1 matching over 8 bases. J was trimmed by 7 bases and V by 1 base; bases with no gene match: 6. CDR3 length: 14 residues. Looked up from germline, CDR1 is GTSNPN and CDR2 is SVGIG (reference sequence). The DNA of the CDR3 is TGTGCCTGGAGTGGCGGACAGGGTCGCCAGCCCCAGCATTTT. Amino acid sequence: CAWSGGQGRQPQHF. Complete variable domain (other parts from reference TRBV30 and TRBJ1-5): SQTIHQWPATLVQPVGSPLSLECTVEGTSNPNLYWYRQAAGRGLQLLFYSVGIGQISSEVPQNLSASRPQDRQFILSSKKLLLSDSGFYLCAWSGGQGRQPQHFGDGTRLSIL.

On this clone: This may be a read error: a much more frequent sequence differs by one nucleotide. Additional DNA sequences in this sample encode the identical CDR3. This rearrangement joins TRBV5-5 to TRBJ2-3; 7 bases map to TRBD2. Germline V lookup: CDR1 SGHKS, CDR2 YYEKEE (reference sequence). CDR3 length: 16 residues. With V trimmed by 9 bases and J by 14 bases, 27 bases remained unmatched. The CDR3 DNA reads TGTGCCACCTGCTTGGGTGGGGGGGGGAGGGCCCTCCCTGGGTATTTT. Protein product: CATCLGGGGRALPGYF.

The table lists this clone with a count of one. V gene TRBV14 combines with J gene TRBJ2-7, with TRBD2 matching 15 bases. The CDR3 sequence is 17 residues long. J was trimmed by 3 bases and V by 4 bases; bases with no gene match: 7. CDR1 and CDR2 (germline): SGHDN, FVKESK. The CDR3, as DNA: TGTGCCAGCAGCCCATTAAGGACTAGCGGGGGGGGCTACGAGCAGTACTTC. Amino acids: CASSPLRTSGGGYEQYF.

The chain employs TRBV5-4 and TRBJ2-1; 14 bases agree with TRBD2. The CDR3 loop spans 15 amino acids. V was pared by 4 bases and J by 6 bases, with 3 bases of the junction left unmatched. CDR1 is SGHNT, CDR2 YYREEE, per germline (reference sequence). The CDR3 region is CASSVTSGRANEQFF. The DNA for the CDR3 is TGTGCCAGCAGCGTGACTAGCGGGAGGGCCAATGAGCAGTTCTTC.

J is TRBJ1-3 and V is TRBV12-3 or TRBV12-4; D is unclear. CDR3 length equals 12 residues. V lost 5 bases and J 4 bases, leaving 6 bases between the germline ends. The CDR3 coding sequence is TGTGCCAGCAGTGCTCGGGGAAACACCATATATTTT. Translation gives CASSARGNTIYF.

The J gene is TRBJ2-5, the V gene TRBV2; 11 bases match TRBD2. Germline assignment: CDR1 SNHLY and CDR2 FYNNEI. CDR3 length: 16 residues. The trim removed 4 bases at V and 1 base at J, leaving 5 bases unmatched. The CDR3 nucleotides read TGTGCCAGCAGTGCCGGGACTAGCGGACTCCAAGAGACCCAGTACTTC. Translated, it gives CASSAGTSGLQETQYF.

V and J are TRBV5-1 and TRBJ1-1; 8 bases line up with TRBD1. V dropped 1 base and J dropped 0; count of bases not matched to a gene: 5. The CDR3 is 16 amino acids. Germline CDR1 is SGHRS and CDR2 is YFSETQ. CDR3 nucleotide sequence: TGCGCCAGCAGCTTGACAGGGGGTACTGTGAACACTGAAGCTTTCTTT. Translation gives CASSLTGGTVNTEAFF.

This chain joins TRBV11-2 and TRBJ1-3; TRBD1 is a possible D gene (6 bases). The CDR3 is 17 residues long. Germline V CDR1 and CDR2: SGHAT, FQNNGV. Trimming left V 2 bases short and J 0 bases short, with 14 bases between. CDR3 sequence: CASSLPTGLLSGNTIYF. The CDR3 DNA follows: TGTGCCAGCAGCTTACCCACAGGGTTACTCTCTGGAAACACCATATATTTT.

V and J are TRBV7-8 and TRBJ2-7, with D possibly TRBD2 on 6 matching bases. Germline V gene lookup returns CDR1 SGHVS and CDR2 FQNEAQ. Trimming took 3 bases from V and 2 from J, leaving 11 bases between them. The CDR3 covers 14 residues. CDR3 DNA: TGTGCCAGCAGCTTGGGACGGACTACCTACGAGCAGTACTTC. It encodes CASSLGRTTYEQYF.

The rearrangement joins TRBV9 to TRBJ2-7, with 9 positions matching TRBD2. The V gene's germline CDR1 is SGDLS and CDR2 YYNGEE. Trimming took 0 bases from V and 3 from J; bases not matched to a gene: 4. This CDR3 has 15 amino acids. Here the CDR3 reads CASSVGREGLYEQYF. CDR3 nucleotides: TGTGCCAGCAGCGTAGGGCGGGAGGGCCTCTACGAGCAGTACTTC.

V is TRBV4-1 and J is TRBJ2-7; D not resolved. Germline V lookup: CDR1 MGHRA, CDR2 YSYEKL. The CDR3 loop spans 16 amino acids. V gave up 0 bases and J gave up 2 bases, with 14 bases separating them. The CDR3 DNA reads TGCGCCAGCAGCCAAGATTCTCCCAGCGCGCCCTACGAGCAGTACTTC. Protein: CASSQDSPSAPYEQYF.

The count of this clone is one. This rearrangement joins TRBV29-1 to TRBJ2-1; D is perhaps TRBD1 (5 bases). Germline V lookup: CDR1 SQVTM, CDR2 ANQGSEA. The V end lost 7 bases, the J end lost 6 bases, and 13 bases lay between the germline ends. The CDR3 runs 12 residues. This CDR3 reads CSGGRVGNEQFF. CDR3 in DNA: TGCAGCGGGGGCCGGGTAGGCAATGAGCAGTTCTTC.

The chain couples TRBV10-3 to TRBJ2-5; D might be TRBD2 (6 bases). The V gene's germline CDR1 is ENHRY and CDR2 SYGVKD. V shed 6 bases and J shed 4 bases, with 12 bases lying between them. This CDR3 has 13 residues. DNA of the CDR3: TGTGCCATCAGGAGACGGGACTTAGAGACCCAGTACTTC. Protein: CAIRRRDLETQYF.

A few counts support this clone. The chain links TRBV20-1 to TRBJ1-2; no definite D call. The germline V gene has CDR1 DFQATT and CDR2 SNEGSKA (reference sequence). The CDR3 is made up of 11 amino acids. Between the trimmed V and J ends, which lost 4 bases and 1 base, there was a span of 4 bases. CDR3 in DNA: TGCAGTGCTAAGAGTAACTATGGCTACACCTTC. Its translation: CSAKSNYGYTF.

This chain uses TRBV11-2 with TRBJ1-3, with a weak D call TRBD1 (6 bases). With 6 bases removed from V and 11 bases from J, the gap between germline ends came to 14 bases. This CDR3 is built from 12 residues. Germline values: CDR1 SGHAT, CDR2 FQNNGV. The CDR3 DNA follows: TGTGCCAGCAGGAACACAGGGAGCGCCATATATTTT. Protein sequence: CASRNTGSAIYF.

This clone appeared once. This sequence joins TRBV21-1 and TRBJ2-3; the D segment call TRBD2 is taken from the table without a DNA check. TRBV21-1 is recorded as a pseudogene. The CDR3 is 11 residues long. The CDR3 protein is CASSKGRLQYF. CDR3 DNA sequence: TGTGCCAGCAGCAAAGGAAGACTACAGTATTTT.